The rows below give T cell receptor beta chains drawn from one sample of a study of response to subunit inactivated influenza vaccine. TCRdb processed the RT-PCR reads anew with MiXCR; each CDR3 protein has one entry. The sample consists of 150,000 to 200,000 distinct CDR3 sequences, around 11% of them appearing once. The sample here was CD8+ T cells sorted from PBMCs, taken around 2 years after vaccination. All receptors come from a man aged 45 to 75 who received an inactivated influenza vaccine. CDR3s include the opening cysteine and the closing phenylalanine or tryptophan. The D gene is left open where the match is weak. For some rows the clone size is stated as once, few or many, or as a class when expanded; others skip it.

CDR3 protein: CASSVGASVLNIQYF; CDR3 DNA: TGTGCCAGCAGCGTAGGGGCTAGCGTCTTAAACATTCAGTACTTC; CDR3 length: 15; V gene: TRBV9; clone size: few; D gene: -; J gene: TRBJ2-4
CDR3 protein: CASSLDLGLATNIQYF; CDR3 DNA: TGTGCCAGCAGCTTAGATTTGGGACTAGCGACTAACATTCAGTACTTC; CDR3 length: 16; V gene: TRBV7-9; clone size: -; D gene: TRBD2; J gene: TRBJ2-4
CDR3 protein: CSVEQGVTNTGELFF; CDR3 DNA: TGCAGCGTTGAGCAGGGAGTGACGAACACCGGGGAGCTGTTTTTT; CDR3 length: 15; V gene: TRBV29-1; clone size: -; D gene: -; J gene: TRBJ2-2
CDR3 protein: CASSYEPGTGSSPLHF; CDR3 DNA: TGTGCCAGCAGTTACGAACCCGGGACAGGCTCGTCACCCCTCCACTTT; CDR3 length: 16; V gene: TRBV6-5; clone size: few; D gene: TRBD1; J gene: TRBJ1-6
CDR3 protein: CASSQERGGADTQYF; CDR3 DNA: TGTGCCAGCAGCCAAGAGCGGGGAGGCGCAGATACGCAGTATTTT; CDR3 length: 15; V gene: TRBV4-2; clone size: -; D gene: -; J gene: TRBJ2-3
CDR3 protein: CAISSGAGEQYF; CDR3 DNA: TGTGCCATCAGTTCAGGGGCCGGGGAGCAGTACTTC; CDR3 length: 12; V gene: TRBV10-3; clone size: many; D gene: -; J gene: TRBJ2-7
CDR3 protein: CSARDYLASGSNEQFF; CDR3 DNA: TGCAGTGCTAGAGATTATTTGGCGAGCGGGTCTAATGAGCAGTTCTTC; CDR3 length: 16; V gene: TRBV20-1; clone size: -; D gene: -; J gene: TRBJ2-1
CDR3 protein: CATSREWTDTQYF; CDR3 DNA: TGTGCCACCAGCAGAGAATGGACAGATACGCAGTATTTT; CDR3 length: 13; V gene: TRBV15; clone size: -; D gene: -; J gene: TRBJ2-3
CDR3 protein: CASSSLYGAGGPDTQYF; CDR3 DNA: TGTGCCAGCAGTTCCCTTTATGGAGCGGGGGGGCCAGATACGCAGTATTTT; CDR3 length: 17; V gene: TRBV28; clone size: few; D gene: TRBD2; J gene: TRBJ2-3
CDR3 protein: CSVEGVGGTASLDNEQFF; CDR3 DNA: -; CDR3 length: 18; V gene: TRBV29-1; clone size: many; D gene: -; J gene: TRBJ2-1
CDR3 protein: CASSLVTGGPSRF; CDR3 DNA: TGTGCCAGCAGCTTAGTTACAGGGGGCCCTTCTCGCTTC; CDR3 length: 13; V gene: TRBV7-2; clone size: -; D gene: TRBD1; J gene: TRBJ1-2
CDR3 protein: CASSQDSAPRVNIQYF; CDR3 DNA: TGCGCCAGCAGCCAAGATTCGGCTCCCAGGGTTAACATTCAGTACTTC; CDR3 length: 16; V gene: TRBV4-3; clone size: few; D gene: -; J gene: TRBJ2-4
CDR3 protein: CASSLNSGSVHEQFF; CDR3 DNA: TGTGCCAGCAGCTTAAATAGCGGGAGCGTCCATGAGCAGTTCTTC; CDR3 length: 15; V gene: TRBV11-3; clone size: few; D gene: TRBD2; J gene: TRBJ2-1
CDR3 protein: CASSQAGAGNQPQHF; CDR3 DNA: TGCGCCAGCAGCCAAGCCGGAGCCGGCAATCAGCCCCAGCATTTT; CDR3 length: 15; V gene: TRBV4-1; clone size: few; D gene: -; J gene: TRBJ1-5
CDR3 protein: CASSSKAGAMNTEAFF; CDR3 DNA: TGTGCCAGCAGTTCTAAGGCAGGGGCTATGAACACTGAAGCTTTCTTT; CDR3 length: 16; V gene: TRBV28; clone size: -; D gene: -; J gene: TRBJ1-1
CDR3 protein: CASSVDFSDTQYF; CDR3 DNA: TGTGCCAGCAGCGTAGATTTTTCAGATACGCAGTATTTT; CDR3 length: 13; V gene: TRBV9; clone size: few; D gene: -; J gene: TRBJ2-3
CDR3 protein: CSVEDLGQGSYEQYF; CDR3 DNA: TGCAGCGTTGAAGATCTTGGACAGGGCTCCTACGAGCAGTACTTC; CDR3 length: 15; V gene: TRBV29-1; clone size: many; D gene: TRBD1; J gene: TRBJ2-7
CDR3 protein: CASSYWTGNEQYF; CDR3 DNA: TGTGCCAGCAGCTATTGGACAGGGAACGAGCAGTACTTC; CDR3 length: 13; V gene: TRBV5-5; clone size: -; D gene: TRBD1; J gene: TRBJ2-7
CDR3 protein: CASSIRDSTYEQYF; CDR3 DNA: TGTGCCAGTAGTATCCGGGACAGTACATACGAGCAGTACTTC; CDR3 length: 14; V gene: TRBV19; clone size: few; D gene: TRBD1; J gene: TRBJ2-7
CDR3 protein: CSARDGTSYEQYF; CDR3 DNA: TGCAGCGCGCGGGACGGCACCTCCTACGAGCAGTACTTC; CDR3 length: 13; V gene: TRBV29-1; clone size: -; D gene: -; J gene: TRBJ2-7